The 24 T cell receptor beta chains given below trace back to one sample, sequenced in a study of regulatory T cells in long-lasting Graves disease. Time point given: persistent/refractory GD, antithyroid drugs over 5 years with positive TRAb. Researchers made the TCR library from RNA that was extracted from PBMCs. iRepertoire HTBI primers and Arm-PCR of CDR3 regions built TCR beta libraries. In TCRdb, the multiplex PCR reads were re-called with MiXCR into one record per CDR3 protein. The table records under 450,000 distinct CDR3 sequences, approximately 25% of them present only once. The specimen comprised peripheral blood mononuclear cells (PBMCs), sampled when the disease was refractory, from a patient treated with antithyroid drugs. Receptors originate from a woman aged 40 to 50 with Graves disease.

J is TRBJ2-7 and V is TRBV20-1; D remains unclear. Trimming stripped 6 bases from V and 2 bases from J, with 11 bases between. The germline V gene encodes CDR1 DFQATT and CDR2 SNEGSKA (reference sequence). This CDR3 contains 12 residues. CDR3 sequence: CSASSRTYEQYF. The CDR3 DNA reads TGCAGTGCCAGCTCTAGGACCTACGAGCAGTACTTC.

This clonotype has just a few counts. V is TRBV3-1 and J is TRBJ2-5; 7 bases line up with TRBD2. The germline V gene encodes CDR1 LGHDT and CDR2 YNNKEL (reference sequence). The CDR3 totals 16 residues. V gave up 7 bases and J gave up 0 bases; unmatched junction bases: 11. The CDR3 nucleotides read TGTGCCAGCATCAAGGGGAGGGGCCTGTACCAAGAGACCCAGTACTTC. This translates into CASIKGRGLYQETQYF.

This clonotype appeared a few times. V is TRBV5-1 and J is TRBJ1-1; D is ambiguous. CDR1 is SGHRS and CDR2 is YFSETQ in the germline V gene. This CDR3 contains 13 residues. The V end lost 4 bases, the J end lost 2 bases, and 9 bases lay between the germline ends. CDR3 amino acids: CASSGGYNTEAFF. CDR3 DNA: TGCGCCAGCAGCGGAGGATACAACACTGAAGCTTTCTTT.

Only a few counts were recorded for this clonotype. The chain is built from TRBV29-1 and TRBJ2-3; 8 bases map to TRBD2. Germline trimming cut 4 bases from V and 6 bases from J; bases unmatched to any gene: 6. The germline CDR1 and CDR2 sequences are SQVTM and ANQGSEA. The length of the CDR3 is 13 residues. As DNA, the CDR3 is TGCAGCGTTGGTCGCGGGGGGTGGGATACGCAGTATTTT. Translation gives CSVGRGGWDTQYF.

At least ten counts were recorded for this clonotype. The chain uses TRBV28 and TRBJ1-3; D is possibly TRBD1 (5 bases). Germline CDR1 is MDHEN and CDR2 is SYDVKM. V lost 6 bases and J lost 2, with 5 bases in between. This CDR3 contains 12 residues. CDR3 residues: CASRTAGNTIYF. CDR3 bases: TGTGCCAGCAGGACAGCTGGAAACACCATATATTTT. Full variable domain (rest looked up from reference TRBV28 and TRBJ1-3): DVKVTQSSRYLVKRTGEKVFLECVQDMDHENMFWYRQDPGLGLRLIYFSYDVKMKEKGDIPEGYSVSREKKERFSLILESASTNQTSMYLCASRTAGNTIYFGEGSWLTVV.

This clonotype was counted many times. The genes are TRBV12-3 or TRBV12-4 and TRBJ2-4; no firm D call. V was pared by 4 bases and J by 8 bases, with 9 bases between. The CDR3 loop spans 12 amino acids. CDR3 region: CASSSGVHIQYF. CDR3 sequence (DNA): TGTGCCAGCAGTTCTGGGGTCCACATTCAGTACTTC.

This sequence joins TRBV27 and TRBJ2-5; D remains unclear. Germline-derived CDR1 and CDR2 are MNHEY and SMNVEV (reference sequence). V was trimmed by 5 bases and J by 5 bases, leaving 18 bases between them. The CDR3 is 15 amino acids. CDR3 nucleotide sequence: TGTGCCAGCAGTCGAACCGGGCTCAGCGTGGAGACCCAGTACTTC. As protein: CASSRTGLSVETQYF.

The sample holds a few counts of this clonotype. The V call is TRBV12-3 or TRBV12-4, the J call TRBJ1-5; no reliable D call. Trimming pared 6 bases from V and 5 bases from J, leaving 20 bases between. The CDR3 consists of 16 residues. This CDR3 is CASSSNRKATDQPQHF. For the CDR3, the DNA is TGTGCCAGCAGCTCCAACCGAAAGGCTACCGATCAGCCCCAGCATTTT.

This clonotype was counted between two and nine times. This clone may be a read error of a much larger clone one base away. CDR3 nucleotides: TGTGCCAGCAGTCAGGGACAGGGCCATTCACCCCTCCACTTT. Protein: CASSQGQGHSPLHF. J is TRBJ1-6 and V is TRBV2, with 9 positions matching TRBD1. This CDR3 contains 14 residues. V shed 5 bases, J shed 8 bases, and the junction held 4 bases outside the gene matches. Looked up from germline, CDR1 is SNHLY and CDR2 is FYNNEI.

In its sample, this clonotype was seen many times. The chain carries TRBV28 and TRBJ1-5, with D tentatively TRBD1 (5 bases). The CDR3 covers 15 residues. Germline values: CDR1 MDHEN, CDR2 SYDVKM. The V gene lost 6 bases and the J gene lost 5 bases, with 17 bases spanning the gap. The CDR3 DNA is TGTGCCAGCAGAACCGGACCCGGGGGGTATCAGCCCCAGCATTTT. Encoded protein: CASRTGPGGYQPQHF. The whole variable domain, remainder taken from reference TRBV28 and TRBJ1-5, is DVKVTQSSRYLVKRTGEKVFLECVQDMDHENMFWYRQDPGLGLRLIYFSYDVKMKEKGDIPEGYSVSREKKERFSLILESASTNQTSMYLCASRTGPGGYQPQHFGDGTRLSIL.

About this clonotype: As the CDR3 is not closed by the conserved phenylalanine or tryptophan, this likely results from a read error. J is TRBJ2-7 and V is TRBV3-1; 11 bases align to TRBD2. V was pared by 4 bases and J by 4 bases, with 6 bases of the junction left unmatched. Germline V gene data show CDR1 as LGHDT and CDR2 as YNNKEL (reference sequence). The CDR3 totals 15 residues. The CDR3: CASSLTSGRGYEQYL. CDR3 coding DNA: TGTGCCAGCAGCCTAACTAGCGGGAGAGGTTACGAGCAGTACCTC.

The chain carries TRBV20-1 and TRBJ2-1; the match to TRBD2 covers 10 bases. There are 14 residues in the CDR3. The V gene's germline CDR1 is DFQATT and CDR2 SNEGSKA (reference sequence). V lost 5 bases to trimming and J lost 7 bases; unmatched junction nucleotides: 8. CDR3 region: CSAPLSGRGNEQFF. DNA of the CDR3: TGCAGTGCTCCCTTGAGCGGGAGGGGAAATGAGCAGTTCTTC.

A word on this clonotype: A much larger clone is a single base away; this may be a read error. The chain links TRBV14 to TRBJ1-6; possibly TRBD1 for D (6 bases). The length of the CDR3 is 12 residues. V dropped 6 bases and J dropped 10 bases, with 10 bases sitting between them. Germline V gene lookup returns CDR1 SGHDN and CDR2 FVKESK. CDR3 residues: CASSWTASPLHF. In DNA form, the CDR3 reads TGTGCCAGCAGTTGGACAGCATCACCCCTCCACTTT.

This clonotype has more than one count but fewer than ten. This chain connects TRBV2 to TRBJ2-3; 11 nucleotides align to TRBD1. V gave up 6 bases and J gave up 4 bases; unmatched junction bases: 6. The CDR3 contains 15 residues. CDR1 and CDR2 (germline): SNHLY, FYNNEI. CDR3 DNA: TGTGCCAGCAGCCAGGGGACAGGGGGTTCAGATACGCAGTATTTT. As protein: CASSQGTGGSDTQYF.

This clonotype appeared many times. V usage is TRBV27 and J usage is TRBJ2-5; TRBD2 agrees at 11 bases. The junction had 9 bases not matched to a gene; V was cut back by 5 bases and J by 4 bases. This CDR3 is 16 amino acids long. The germline V gene has CDR1 MNHEY and CDR2 SMNVEV (reference sequence). CDR3 sequence: CASSPLAGGPLETQYF. The DNA of the CDR3 is TGTGCCAGCAGTCCTTTAGCGGGAGGGCCTTTAGAGACCCAGTACTTC.

This clonotype was seen many times. V and J are TRBV5-8 and TRBJ1-5, with 7 bases lining up with TRBD1. The V and J ends lost 5 bases and 6 bases, in that order; junction bases with no gene match: 5. Germline CDR1 and CDR2: SGHTS and YDEGEE. The length of the CDR3 is 13 residues. The CDR3: CASSSQGSQPQHF. As DNA, the CDR3 is TGTGCCAGCAGTTCACAGGGGAGTCAGCCCCAGCATTTT. Filled out from reference TRBV5-8 and TRBJ1-5, the complete variable domain reads EAGVTQSPTHLIKTRGQQATLRCSPISGHTSVYWYQQALGLGLQFLLWYDEGEERNRGNFPPRFSGRQFPNYSSELNVNALELEDSALYLCASSSQGSQPQHFGDGTRLSIL.

This clonotype was detected ten times or more. The chain recombines TRBV28 with TRBJ1-5; maybe TRBD1 (6 bases). CDR1 and CDR2 (germline): MDHEN, SYDVKM. Trimming left V 2 bases short and J 7 bases short, with 9 bases between. The CDR3 runs 13 residues. CDR3 sequence: CASSLRGYQPQHF. DNA for the CDR3: TGTGCCAGCAGTTTAAGGGGGTACCAGCCCCAGCATTTT.

This clonotype was recorded at least ten times. The V and J genes are TRBV12-3 or TRBV12-4 and TRBJ1-5; TRBD1 matches 10 bases. The V and J ends lost 8 bases and 5 bases, in that order; junction bases with no gene match: 6. The CDR3 totals 14 residues. The CDR3 region is CASAPGQGYQPQHF. CDR3 in DNA: TGTGCCAGCGCTCCGGGACAGGGGTATCAGCCCCAGCATTTT.

This clonotype was seen ten or more times. The chain couples TRBV28 to TRBJ2-5; 10 bases are a match to TRBD1. CDR3 length: 15 amino acids. Trimming took 3 bases from V and 5 from J; bases not matched to a gene: 6. Germline V gives CDR1 MDHEN, CDR2 SYDVKM. CDR3 sequence: CASSLRTGGRETQYF. For the CDR3, the DNA is TGTGCCAGCAGTTTGAGGACAGGGGGGCGGGAGACCCAGTACTTC. Together with reference TRBV28 and TRBJ2-5, the CDR3 gives the full variable domain: DVKVTQSSRYLVKRTGEKVFLECVQDMDHENMFWYRQDPGLGLRLIYFSYDVKMKEKGDIPEGYSVSREKKERFSLILESASTNQTSMYLCASSLRTGGRETQYFGPGTRLLVL.

This clonotype was detected many times. The rearrangement links TRBV20-1 to TRBJ2-5; no firm D call. The length of the CDR3 is 12 residues. With 3 bases removed from V and 1 base from J, the gap between germline ends came to 6 bases. CDR1 and CDR2 from the germline V gene are DFQATT and SNEGSKA (reference sequence). The CDR3 region is CSARPSQETQYF. DNA for the CDR3: TGCAGTGCTAGGCCGTCCCAAGAGACCCAGTACTTC.

This clonotype was detected only a few times. V gene TRBV7-8 combines with J gene TRBJ1-5, with 7 bases fitting TRBD1. CDR1 and CDR2 (germline): SGHVS, FQNEAQ. After removal of 6 bases from V and 2 bases from J, the junction contained 7 bases not matched to a gene. This CDR3 spans 15 amino acids. The CDR3 region is CASRKDRIGNQPQHF. CDR3 DNA sequence: TGTGCCAGCAGAAAGGACAGGATAGGCAATCAGCCCCAGCATTTT. Variable domain in full (rest from reference TRBV7-8 and TRBJ1-5): GAGVSQSPRYKVAKRGQDVALRCDPISGHVSLFWYQQALGQGPEFLTYFQNEAQLDKSGLPSDRFFAERPEGSVSTLKIQRTQQEDSAVYLCASRKDRIGNQPQHFGDGTRLSIL.

The chain joins TRBV7-8 to TRBJ2-7; 9 bases are shared with TRBD2. Germline CDR1 SGHVS, CDR2 FQNEAQ. The CDR3 consists of 14 residues. J gave up 6 bases and V 1 base, and 4 bases lay outside the gene matches. The CDR3 here is CASSLVGLAGEQYF. CDR3 DNA sequence: TGTGCCAGCAGCTTAGTGGGACTAGCAGGCGAGCAGTACTTC.

This clonotype came up many times. V gene TRBV7-9 combines with J gene TRBJ2-5; TRBD1 matches 7 bases. The V segment lost 1 base and the J segment 6 bases; nucleotides outside the gene matches: 5. Per the germline V gene, CDR1 is SEHNR and CDR2 is FQNEAQ (reference sequence). The CDR3 has 14 residues. CDR3 bases: TGTGCCAGCAGCTTAGTTCAGGGGGAACAGACCCAGTACTTC. Translated, it gives CASSLVQGEQTQYF.

This clonotype was seen many times. The chain employs TRBV6-2 or TRBV6-3 and TRBJ1-1; 8 positions agree with TRBD1. Germline lookup yields CDR1 MNHEY and CDR2 SVGEGT. There are 11 residues in the CDR3. V trimming: 4 bases; J trimming: 11 bases; junction bases outside the gene matches: 3. DNA for the CDR3: TGTGCCAGCAGTTCGACAGGGGTTGCTTTCTTT. This translates into CASSSTGVAFF.